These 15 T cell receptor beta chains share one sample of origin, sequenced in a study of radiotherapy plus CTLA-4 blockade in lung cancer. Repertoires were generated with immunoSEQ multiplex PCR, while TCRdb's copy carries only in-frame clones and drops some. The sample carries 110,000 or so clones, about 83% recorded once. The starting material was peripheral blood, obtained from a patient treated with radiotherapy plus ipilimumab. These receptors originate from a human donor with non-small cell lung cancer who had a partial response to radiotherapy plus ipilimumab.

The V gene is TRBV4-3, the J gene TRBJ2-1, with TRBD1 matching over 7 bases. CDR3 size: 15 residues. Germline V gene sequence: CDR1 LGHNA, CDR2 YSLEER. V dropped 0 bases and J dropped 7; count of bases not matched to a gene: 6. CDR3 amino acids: CASSQDDRAANEQFF. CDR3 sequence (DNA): TGCGCCAGCAGCCAAGACGACAGGGCCGCGAATGAGCAGTTCTTC.

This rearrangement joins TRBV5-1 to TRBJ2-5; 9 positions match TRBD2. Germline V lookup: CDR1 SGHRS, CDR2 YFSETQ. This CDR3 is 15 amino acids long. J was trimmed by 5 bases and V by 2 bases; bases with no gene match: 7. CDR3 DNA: TGCGCCAGCAGCTTTGACGGCGGGAGGGCGGAGACCCAGTACTTC. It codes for CASSFDGGRAETQYF.

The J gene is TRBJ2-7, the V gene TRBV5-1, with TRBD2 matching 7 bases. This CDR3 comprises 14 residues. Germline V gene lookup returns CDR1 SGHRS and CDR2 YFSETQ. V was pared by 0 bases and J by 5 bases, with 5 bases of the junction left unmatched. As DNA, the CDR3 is TGCGCCAGCAGCTTGGGAAGCGGGGTAGACGAGCAGTACGTC. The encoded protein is CASSLGSGVDEQYV.

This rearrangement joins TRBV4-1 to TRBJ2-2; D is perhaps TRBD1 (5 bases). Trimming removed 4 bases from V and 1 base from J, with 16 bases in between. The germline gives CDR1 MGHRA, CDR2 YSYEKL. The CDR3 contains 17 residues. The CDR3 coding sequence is TGCGCCAGCAGCCCAATAAATTTAGACAGGAACACCGGGGAGCTGTTTTTT. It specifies CASSPINLDRNTGELFF.

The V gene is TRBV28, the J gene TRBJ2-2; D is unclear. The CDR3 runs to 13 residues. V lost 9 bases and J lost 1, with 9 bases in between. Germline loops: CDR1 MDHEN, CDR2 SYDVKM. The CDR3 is CASGQKNTGELFF. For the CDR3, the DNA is TGTGCCAGTGGCCAAAAGAACACCGGGGAGCTGTTTTTT.

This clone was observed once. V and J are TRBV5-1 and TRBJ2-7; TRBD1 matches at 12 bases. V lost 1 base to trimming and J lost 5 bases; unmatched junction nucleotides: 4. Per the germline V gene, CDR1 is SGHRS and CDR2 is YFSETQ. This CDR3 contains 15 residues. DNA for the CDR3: TGCGCCAGCAGCTTGCTGGGGACAGGGGGCGACGAGCAGTACTTC. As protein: CASSLLGTGGDEQYF.

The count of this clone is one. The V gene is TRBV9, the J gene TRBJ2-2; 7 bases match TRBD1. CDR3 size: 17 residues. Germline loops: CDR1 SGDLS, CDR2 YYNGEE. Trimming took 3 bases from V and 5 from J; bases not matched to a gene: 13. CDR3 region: CASSGDPGQRGTGELFF. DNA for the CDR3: TGTGCCAGCAGCGGGGATCCGGGACAGCGTGGAACCGGGGAGCTGTTTTTT.

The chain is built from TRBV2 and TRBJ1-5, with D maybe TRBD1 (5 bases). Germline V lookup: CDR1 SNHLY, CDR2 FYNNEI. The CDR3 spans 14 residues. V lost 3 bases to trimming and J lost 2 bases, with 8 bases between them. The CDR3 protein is CASSDRVGNQPQHF. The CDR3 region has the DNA TGTGCCAGCAGTGACAGGGTAGGCAATCAGCCCCAGCATTTT. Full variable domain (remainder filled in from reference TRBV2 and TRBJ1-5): EPEVTQTPSHQVTQMGQEVILRCVPISNHLYFYWYRQILGQKVEFLVSFYNNEISEKSEIFDDQFSVERPDGSNFTLKIRSTKLEDSAMYFCASSDRVGNQPQHFGDGTRLSIL.

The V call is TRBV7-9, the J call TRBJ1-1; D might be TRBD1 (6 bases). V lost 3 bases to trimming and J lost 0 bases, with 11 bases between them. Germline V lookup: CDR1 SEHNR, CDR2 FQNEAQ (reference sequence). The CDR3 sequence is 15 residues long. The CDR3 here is CASSLTTGLNTEAFF. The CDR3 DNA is TGTGCCAGCAGCTTGACAACAGGGCTGAACACTGAAGCTTTCTTT.

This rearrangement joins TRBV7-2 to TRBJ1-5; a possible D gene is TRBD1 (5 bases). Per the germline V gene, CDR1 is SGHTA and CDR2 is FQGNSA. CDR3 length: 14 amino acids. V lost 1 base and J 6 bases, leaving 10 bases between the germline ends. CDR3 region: CASSLDGGGQPQHF. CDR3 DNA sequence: TGTGCCAGCAGCTTAGACGGGGGGGGTCAGCCCCAGCATTTT.

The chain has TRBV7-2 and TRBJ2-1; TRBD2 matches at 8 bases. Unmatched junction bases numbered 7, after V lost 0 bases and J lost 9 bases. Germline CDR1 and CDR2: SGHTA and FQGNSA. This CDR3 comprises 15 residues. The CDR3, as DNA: TGTGCCAGCAGCTTAGCGCCGGGACTAGGAAGTGAGCAGTTCTTC. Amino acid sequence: CASSLAPGLGSEQFF.

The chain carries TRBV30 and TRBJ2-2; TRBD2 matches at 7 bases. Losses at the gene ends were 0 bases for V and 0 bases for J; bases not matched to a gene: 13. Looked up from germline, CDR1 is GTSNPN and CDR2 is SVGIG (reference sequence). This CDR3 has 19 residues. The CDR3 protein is CAWSVTLRGGPTNTGELFF. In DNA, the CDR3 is TGTGCCTGGAGTGTAACTCTTCGGGGAGGGCCTACGAACACCGGGGAGCTGTTTTTT.

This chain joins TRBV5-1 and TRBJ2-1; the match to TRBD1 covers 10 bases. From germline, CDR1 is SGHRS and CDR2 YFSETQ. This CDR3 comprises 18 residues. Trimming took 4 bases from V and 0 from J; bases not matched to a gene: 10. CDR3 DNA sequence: TGCGCCAGCAGCGGGGGGGACAGGGGATTTAGCTCCTACAATGAGCAGTTCTTC. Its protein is CASSGGDRGFSSYNEQFF.

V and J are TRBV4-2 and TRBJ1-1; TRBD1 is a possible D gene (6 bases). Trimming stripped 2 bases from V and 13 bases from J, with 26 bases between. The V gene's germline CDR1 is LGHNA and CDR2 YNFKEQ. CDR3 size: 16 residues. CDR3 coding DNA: TGTGCCAGCAGCCAACCTGCGCGACAGGAGACCCTGCCGGGTTTCTTT. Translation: CASSQPARQETLPGFF.

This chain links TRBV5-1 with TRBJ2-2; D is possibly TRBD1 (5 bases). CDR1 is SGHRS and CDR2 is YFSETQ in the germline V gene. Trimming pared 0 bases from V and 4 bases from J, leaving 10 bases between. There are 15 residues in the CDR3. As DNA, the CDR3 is TGCGCCAGCAGCTTGGGGGGCCAGGCCACCGGGGAGCTGTTTTTT. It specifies CASSLGGQATGELFF.